This record covers a single TCR beta chain. Its antigen is as yet unknown. The sample originates from a study of T cell responses to AZD1222 COVID-19 vaccine. Clones were read by immunoSEQ multiplex PCR, and TCRdb kept only the in-frame ones, dropping some. The sample contains approximately 140,000 clones, roughly 90% of which appear only once. Between the trimmed V and J ends, which lost 6 bases and 4 bases, there was a span of 7 bases. The CDR3 is made up of 12 amino acids. From germline, CDR1 is SGHDN and CDR2 FVKESK. General study findings and limits: Spike-specific TCR breadth and depth were elevated following two AZD1222 doses. Spike was spanned by vaccine-associated CD4 TCRs, with dominance at 160-218 and 743-854. Every sample of the repertoires postdated the peak T cell response. Donors in the cohort were predominantly white British and more often female, and clonal diversity was possibly underestimated.

The chain has TRBV14 and TRBJ1-3; unclear D gene. Here the sequenced sample was peripheral blood, taken 28 days after the second AZD1222 dose. The sequence was collected from an adult who received the AZD1222 COVID-19 vaccine. The CDR3 DNA reads as TGTGCCAGCAGTGCCTCGGGAAACACCATATATTTT. It encodes CASSASGNTIYF.